The source of this T cell receptor beta chain is a study of blood T cell repertoires in COVID-19. Background on the study: COVID-19 samples, acute and convalescent, were from the United States, Italy and Spain. Sources were T cells, B-cell-depleted T cells, or PBMCs; the material itself was cDNA or gDNA.

In germline, CDR1 is DFQATT, CDR2 SNEGSKA (reference sequence). This CDR3 contains 11 residues. Trimming pared 6 bases from V and 2 bases from J, leaving 6 bases between. The method was immunoSEQ multiplex PCR; TCRdb's version includes in-frame clones alone and lacks a portion of them. The sample holds 150,000 to 200,000 clones, over 90% seen once. This clone was observed a single time. The V gene is TRBV20-1, the J gene TRBJ2-3; D is unclear. The source material was peripheral blood. This receptor was identified in a man aged 45 to 65 with acute or convalescent COVID-19. The CDR3 reads CSAADTDTQYF. The CDR3 bases are TGCAGTGCCGCAGACACAGATACGCAGTATTTT.